The 20 T cell receptor beta chains below all came from one sample that was sequenced in a study of cytomegalovirus exposure and HLA in healthy donors. The PCR had 60 Vbeta and 13 Jbeta primers. Generated by immunoSEQ multiplex PCR, the TCRdb table keeps only in-frame clones and is missing some. The data hold around 130,000 clones, with around 8.5% observed a single time. The material sequenced was PBMCs. These TCRs come from a man aged 40-49 years in good health and CMV-seronegative.

The chain has TRBV11-2 and TRBJ2-1, with unresolved D. Germline V CDR1 and CDR2: SGHAT, FQNNGV. The length of the CDR3 is 12 residues. V gave up 2 bases and J gave up 7 bases, with 6 bases separating them. CDR3 protein: CASSLSRNEQFF. CDR3 nucleotide sequence: TGTGCCAGCAGCTTAAGCAGGAATGAGCAGTTCTTC.

This clone was seen only a few times. The rearrangement joins TRBV2 to TRBJ2-1, with 11 bases identical to TRBD1. The ends lost 6 bases at V and 4 bases at J; junction bases unmatched: 5. In germline, CDR1 is SNHLY, CDR2 FYNNEI. This CDR3 comprises 15 residues. CDR3 sequence: CASSPGQGGYNEQFF. CDR3 bases: TGTGCCAGCAGCCCGGGACAGGGGGGTTACAATGAGCAGTTCTTC.

This clone has only a few counts. V usage is TRBV6-5 and J usage is TRBJ2-3, with 9 bases lining up with TRBD2. CDR3 length: 14 amino acids. V was pared by 5 bases and J by 3 bases, with 3 bases of the junction left unmatched. Germline loops: CDR1 MNHEY, CDR2 SVGAGI. CDR3 in DNA: TGTGCCAGCAGTAGACTAGCGGAGACAGATACGCAGTATTTT. This sequence encodes CASSRLAETDTQYF.

The chain combines TRBV2 with TRBJ1-4; 9 nucleotides match TRBD1. Germline V lookup: CDR1 SNHLY, CDR2 FYNNEI. CDR3 size: 13 residues. Germline trimming cut 7 bases from V and 6 bases from J; bases unmatched to any gene: 3. This CDR3 reads CASKTGGDEKLFF. In nucleotides, the CDR3 is TGTGCCAGCAAGACAGGGGGGGATGAAAAACTGTTTTTT. The full variable domain, with the rest looked up from reference TRBV2 and TRBJ1-4, is EPEVTQTPSHQVTQMGQEVILRCVPISNHLYFYWYRQILGQKVEFLVSFYNNEISEKSEIFDDQFSVERPDGSNFTLKIRSTKLEDSAMYFCASKTGGDEKLFFGSGTQLSVL.

In its sample, this clone was seen a few times. V gene TRBV6-1 combines with J gene TRBJ1-5; D perhaps matches TRBD1 (5 bases). Trimming stripped 6 bases from V and 1 base from J, with 13 bases between. The CDR3 sequence is 15 residues long. Germline assignment: CDR1 MNHNS and CDR2 SASEGT. CDR3 protein: CASSPFSGSNQPQHF. The CDR3 DNA follows: TGTGCCAGCAGCCCTTTTTCAGGGAGCAATCAGCCCCAGCATTTT.

This rearrangement joins TRBV15 to TRBJ1-6, with 7 bases matching TRBD1. Germline values: CDR1 LNHNV, CDR2 YYDKDF (reference sequence). CDR3 length: 15 residues. V shed 6 bases, J shed 7 bases, and the junction held 9 bases outside the gene matches. CDR3 protein: CATRTYGTENSPLHF. CDR3 in DNA: TGTGCCACCAGGACTTACGGGACAGAGAATTCACCCCTCCACTTT.

V is TRBV28 and J is TRBJ2-7; D is possibly TRBD1 (6 bases). Trimming removed 6 bases at V and 6 bases at J, with 12 bases between. The germline CDR1 and CDR2 sequences are MDHEN and SYDVKM. This CDR3 is built from 12 residues. This chain's CDR3 is CASRRDRTEQYF. The CDR3 DNA is TGTGCCAGCAGACGAGACAGGACCGAGCAGTACTTC.

The CDR3 loop is CASSTGQLKSEAFF. The CDR3 nucleotides read TGTGCCAGTAGTACGGGACAACTAAAGAGCGAAGCTTTCTTT. This chain joins TRBV19 and TRBJ1-1; perhaps TRBD1 as D (6 bases). This CDR3 spans 14 amino acids. V was shortened by 4 bases and J by 8 bases, with 17 bases between the two germline ends. In germline, CDR1 is LNHDA, CDR2 SQIVND (reference sequence).

The chain employs TRBV5-4 and TRBJ2-5; 10 positions match TRBD2. Germline CDR1 SGHNT, CDR2 YYREEE (reference sequence). This CDR3 is built from 14 residues. The V segment lost 4 bases and the J segment 3 bases; nucleotides outside the gene matches: 3. CDR3 in DNA: TGTGCCAGCAGCGTGGGACTAGCGAAAGAGACCCAGTACTTC. Encoded protein: CASSVGLAKETQYF.

There are a few counts of this clone. This chain connects TRBV10-3 to TRBJ2-3; TRBD2 matches at 7 bases. V gave up 6 bases and J gave up 2 bases; unmatched junction bases: 5. The CDR3 runs to 14 residues. Germline lookup yields CDR1 ENHRY and CDR2 SYGVKD. This chain's CDR3 is CAIRGDYSTDTQYF. The DNA of the CDR3 is TGTGCCATCAGAGGGGACTATTCCACAGATACGCAGTATTTT.

This clone was detected a few times. The genes are TRBV6-1 and TRBJ2-5, with D hard to call. Germline assignment: CDR1 MNHNS and CDR2 SASEGT. The germline V and J ends were trimmed by 3 bases and 5 bases, with 10 bases remaining between them. The CDR3 covers 13 residues. For the CDR3, the DNA is TGTGCCAGCAGTGAGGTAGAGTGGGAGACCCAGTACTTC. Residues: CASSEVEWETQYF.

This clone has more than one count but fewer than ten. This chain uses TRBV27 with TRBJ2-7; D possibly corresponds to TRBD2 (6 bases). CDR1 MNHEY and CDR2 SMNVEV come from the germline V gene (reference sequence). Trimming took 3 bases from V and 1 from J, leaving 13 bases between them. The CDR3 is made up of 15 amino acids. CDR3 DNA: TGTGCCAGCAGTTTTGAGCGGGCAGGGTCCTACGAGCAGTACTTC. This translates into CASSFERAGSYEQYF.

The sample holds a few counts of this clone. Other DNA sequences in this sample translate to the same CDR3. This chain uses TRBV5-1 with TRBJ2-7; TRBD1 might be the D (6 bases). The ends were cut back, 1 base at V and 1 base at J, with 6 bases in the middle. This CDR3 has 13 amino acids. CDR1 is SGHRS, CDR2 YFSETQ, per germline. CDR3: CASSLTGSYEQYF. The CDR3 DNA follows: TGCGCCAGCAGCTTGACAGGGTCCTACGAGCAGTACTTC.

This clone was seen a handful of times. The chain combines TRBV5-1 with TRBJ2-7; D possibly corresponds to TRBD2 (5 bases). This CDR3 has 12 residues. In germline, CDR1 is SGHRS, CDR2 YFSETQ. V gave up 0 bases and J gave up 7 bases, with 8 bases separating them. For the CDR3, the DNA is TGCGCCAGCAGCTTGGCGGGGTTTGAGCAGTACTTC. Translation: CASSLAGFEQYF.

The chain couples TRBV27 to TRBJ2-4, with 8 bases fitting TRBD1. From germline, CDR1 is MNHEY and CDR2 SMNVEV (reference sequence). The V segment lost 1 base and the J segment 7 bases; nucleotides outside the gene matches: 6. The CDR3 loop spans 15 amino acids. CDR3 protein: CASSLLAGTGNIQYF. The CDR3 region has the DNA TGTGCCAGCAGTTTATTAGCCGGGACAGGTAACATTCAGTACTTC.

This sequence joins TRBV27 and TRBJ2-1; D is unresolved. Germline assignment: CDR1 MNHEY and CDR2 SMNVEV (reference sequence). The CDR3 length is 13 residues. V lost 8 bases and J 8 bases, leaving 16 bases between the germline ends. The CDR3 protein is CASQLSPVDEQFF. CDR3 coding DNA: TGTGCCAGCCAGTTGTCCCCTGTGGATGAGCAGTTCTTC.

This clone was seen a handful of times. The chain carries TRBV30 and TRBJ1-4; maybe TRBD1 (5 bases). This CDR3 region has 13 residues. Trimming took 1 base from V and 8 from J, leaving 11 bases between them. CDR1 and CDR2 from the germline V gene are GTSNPN and SVGIG (reference sequence). DNA of the CDR3: TGTGCCTGGAGTGGGACATTGGGAGAAAAACTGTTTTTT. Its protein is CAWSGTLGEKLFF.

This sequence joins TRBV28 and TRBJ2-4, with TRBD1 as a possible D gene (7 bases). Germline V CDR1 and CDR2: MDHEN, SYDVKM. The CDR3 is 16 residues long. The V end was cut by 2 bases, the J end by 6 bases, with 17 bases between. The CDR3 coding sequence is TGTGCCAGCAGTTTACCCCCCCGGCAGGGGGGAAACATTCAGTACTTC. It yields the protein CASSLPPRQGGNIQYF.

The chain uses TRBV19 and TRBJ1-2, with unresolved D. The CDR3 extends over 13 amino acids. The germline V gene has CDR1 LNHDA and CDR2 SQIVND (reference sequence). V was shortened by 3 bases and J by 6 bases, with 11 bases between the two germline ends. The CDR3 spells CASSIRIYDGYTF. The CDR3, as DNA: TGTGCCAGTAGTATCAGGATTTATGATGGCTACACCTTC.

The rearrangement links TRBV6-5 to TRBJ1-5; a weak D match, TRBD1 (5 bases). Germline-derived CDR1 and CDR2 are MNHEY and SVGAGI. This CDR3 has 13 residues. The ends were cut back, 7 bases at V and 5 bases at J, with 12 bases in the middle. CDR3 sequence (DNA): TGTGCCAGCACTCAGGGTCTCCATCAGCCCCAGCATTTT. The encoded protein is CASTQGLHQPQHF.